This T cell receptor (beta chain) came from a study of T cell repertoires in cytomegalovirus infection. Turning to the study itself: Researchers turned to recently identified HLA-C-restricted CMV epitopes as well as well-studied HLA-B-restricted ones. CMV infection and matching HLA type were both indicated by public TCR beta signatures.

Notes on this clonotype: Its target is unknown.

TCRdb re-analysed the reads in MiXCR, keeping a single row per CDR3 protein. The sample gives around 100,000 distinct CDR3 sequences, roughly 41% of which show up once; around 70% is in the top ten. Germline V gives CDR1 SGHAT, CDR2 FQNNGV. The CDR3 has 15 amino acids. Trimming removed 6 bases from V and 0 bases from J; junction bases left unmatched: 6. The source material was CD8+ T cells from cultured PBMCs, sampled from culture after CMV antigen stimulation. The chain recombines TRBV11-2 with TRBJ2-7, with 9 bases aligning to TRBD2. The source is a human donor in good health (CMV status not recorded). Some clones in this sample may be carry-over from other donors' samples. The CDR3 spells CASRPPGLASYEQYF. The CDR3, as DNA: TGTGCCAGCAGACCACCGGGACTAGCCTCCTACGAGCAGTACTTC.